This T cell receptor (beta chain) was identified in a study of OX40 agonist ivuxolimab in advanced cancers. This clone turned up a few times. Trimming removed 5 bases from V and 4 bases from J, with 11 bases in between. From germline, CDR1 is SGHAT and CDR2 FQNNGV. The CDR3 runs 13 residues. The method was immunoSEQ multiplex PCR; TCRdb's version includes in-frame clones alone and lacks a portion of them. The sample carries 80,000 to 100,000 clones, around 90% recorded once. The sequencing here drew on CD4+ or CD8+ T cells sorted from blood, taken in a trial of the OX40 agonist ivuxolimab. The V call is TRBV11-2, the J call TRBJ1-2, with D uncertain. This receptor was identified in an adult with an advanced solid tumor such as melanoma, head and neck, liver or kidney cancer. Here the CDR3 reads CASSAATIYGYTF. CDR3 nucleotides: TGTGCCAGCAGCGCTGCCACAATCTATGGCTACACCTTC.